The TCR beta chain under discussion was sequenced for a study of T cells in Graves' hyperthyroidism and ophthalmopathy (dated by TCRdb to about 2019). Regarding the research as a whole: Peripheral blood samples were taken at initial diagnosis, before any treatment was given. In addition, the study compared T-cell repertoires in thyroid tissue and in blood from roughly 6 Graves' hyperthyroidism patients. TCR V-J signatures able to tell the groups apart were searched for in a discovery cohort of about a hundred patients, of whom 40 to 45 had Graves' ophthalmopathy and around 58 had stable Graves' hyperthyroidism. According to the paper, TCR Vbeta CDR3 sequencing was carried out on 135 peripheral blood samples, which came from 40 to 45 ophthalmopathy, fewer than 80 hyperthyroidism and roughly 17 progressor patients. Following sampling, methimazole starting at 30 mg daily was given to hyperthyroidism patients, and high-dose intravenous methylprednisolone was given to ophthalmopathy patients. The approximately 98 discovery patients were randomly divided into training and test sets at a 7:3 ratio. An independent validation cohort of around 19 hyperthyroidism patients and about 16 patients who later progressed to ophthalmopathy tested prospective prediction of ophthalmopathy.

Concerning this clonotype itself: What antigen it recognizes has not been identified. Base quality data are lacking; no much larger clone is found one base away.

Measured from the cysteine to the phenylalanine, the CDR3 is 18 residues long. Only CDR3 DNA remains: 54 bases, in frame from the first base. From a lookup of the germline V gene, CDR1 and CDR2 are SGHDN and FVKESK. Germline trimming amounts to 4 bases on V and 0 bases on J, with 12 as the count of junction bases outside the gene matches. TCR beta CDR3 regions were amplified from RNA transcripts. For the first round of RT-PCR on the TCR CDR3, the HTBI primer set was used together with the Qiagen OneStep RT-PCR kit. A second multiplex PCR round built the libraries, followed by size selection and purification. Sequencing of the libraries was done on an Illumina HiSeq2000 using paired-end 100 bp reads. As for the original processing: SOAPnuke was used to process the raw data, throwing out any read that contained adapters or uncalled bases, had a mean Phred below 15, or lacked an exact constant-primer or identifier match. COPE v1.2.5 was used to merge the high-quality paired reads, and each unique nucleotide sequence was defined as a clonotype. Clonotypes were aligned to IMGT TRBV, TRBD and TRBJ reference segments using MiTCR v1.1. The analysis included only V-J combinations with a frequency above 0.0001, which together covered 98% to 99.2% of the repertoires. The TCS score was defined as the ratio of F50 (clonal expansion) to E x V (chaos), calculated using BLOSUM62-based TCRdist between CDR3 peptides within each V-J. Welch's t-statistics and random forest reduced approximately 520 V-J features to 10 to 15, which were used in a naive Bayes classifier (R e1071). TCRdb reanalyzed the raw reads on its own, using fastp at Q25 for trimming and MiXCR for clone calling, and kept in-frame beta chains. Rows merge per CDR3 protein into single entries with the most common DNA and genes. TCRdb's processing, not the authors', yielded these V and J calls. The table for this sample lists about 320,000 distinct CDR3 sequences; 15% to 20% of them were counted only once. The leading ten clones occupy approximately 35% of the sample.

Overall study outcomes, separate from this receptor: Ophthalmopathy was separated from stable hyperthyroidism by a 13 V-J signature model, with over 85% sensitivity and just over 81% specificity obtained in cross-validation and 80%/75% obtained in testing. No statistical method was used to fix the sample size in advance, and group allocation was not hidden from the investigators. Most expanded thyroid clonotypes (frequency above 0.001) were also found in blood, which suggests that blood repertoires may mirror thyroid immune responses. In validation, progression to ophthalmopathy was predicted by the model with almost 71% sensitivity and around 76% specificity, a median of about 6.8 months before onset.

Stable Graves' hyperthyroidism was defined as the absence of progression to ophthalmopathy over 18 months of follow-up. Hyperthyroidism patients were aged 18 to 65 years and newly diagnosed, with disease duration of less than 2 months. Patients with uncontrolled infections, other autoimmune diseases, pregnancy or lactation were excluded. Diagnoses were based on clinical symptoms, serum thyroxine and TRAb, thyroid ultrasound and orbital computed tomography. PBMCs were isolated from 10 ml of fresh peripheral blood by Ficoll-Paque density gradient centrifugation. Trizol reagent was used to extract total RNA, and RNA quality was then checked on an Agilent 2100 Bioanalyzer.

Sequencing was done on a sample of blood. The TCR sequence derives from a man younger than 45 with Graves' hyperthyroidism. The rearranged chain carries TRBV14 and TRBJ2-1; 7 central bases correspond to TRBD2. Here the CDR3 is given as CASSRKGRDYLSYNEQFF. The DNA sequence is TGTGCCAGCAGCCGAAAAGGAAGGGACTACCTCTCCTACAATGAGCAGTTCTTC. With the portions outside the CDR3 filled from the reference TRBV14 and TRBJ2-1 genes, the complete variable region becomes EAGVTQFPSHSVIEKGQTVTLRCDPISGHDNLYWYRRVMGKEIKFLLHFVKESKQDESGMPNNRFLAERTGGTYSTLKVQPAELEDSGVYFCASSRKGRDYLSYNEQFFGPGTRLTVL.